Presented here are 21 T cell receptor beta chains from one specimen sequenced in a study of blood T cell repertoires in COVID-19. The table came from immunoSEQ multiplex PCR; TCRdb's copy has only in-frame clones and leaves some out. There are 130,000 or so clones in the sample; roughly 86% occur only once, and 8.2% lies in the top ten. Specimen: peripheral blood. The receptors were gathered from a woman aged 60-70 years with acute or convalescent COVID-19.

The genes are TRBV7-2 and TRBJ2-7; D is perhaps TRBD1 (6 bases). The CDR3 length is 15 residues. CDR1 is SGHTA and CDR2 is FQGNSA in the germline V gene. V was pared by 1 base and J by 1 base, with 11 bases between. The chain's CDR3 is CASSLGQGGSYEQYF. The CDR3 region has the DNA TGTGCCAGCAGCTTAGGTCAAGGGGGTTCCTACGAGCAGTACTTC.

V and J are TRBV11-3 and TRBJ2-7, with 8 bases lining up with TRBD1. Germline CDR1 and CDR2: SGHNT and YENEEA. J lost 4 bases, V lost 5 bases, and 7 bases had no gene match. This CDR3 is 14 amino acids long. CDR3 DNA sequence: TGTGCCAGCAGCCCAGGACAGGGAGCTTACGAGCAGTACTTC. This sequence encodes CASSPGQGAYEQYF.

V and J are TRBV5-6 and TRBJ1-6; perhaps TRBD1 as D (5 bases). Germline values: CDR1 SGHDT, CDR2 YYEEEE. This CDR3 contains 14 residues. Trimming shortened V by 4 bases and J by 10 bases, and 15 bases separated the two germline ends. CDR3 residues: CASSVGGVSSPLHF. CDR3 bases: TGTGCCAGCAGCGTTGGGGGGGTATCCTCACCCCTCCACTTT.

As DNA, the CDR3 is TGTGCCAGCAGCCCCTTGGCCACTGAAGCTTTCTTT. This codes for CASSPLATEAFF. The chain joins TRBV6-2 or TRBV6-3 to TRBJ1-1; D ambiguous. CDR1 is MNHEY, CDR2 SVGEGT, per germline. CDR3 size: 12 residues. The V gene lost 6 bases and the J gene lost 4 bases, with 9 bases spanning the gap.

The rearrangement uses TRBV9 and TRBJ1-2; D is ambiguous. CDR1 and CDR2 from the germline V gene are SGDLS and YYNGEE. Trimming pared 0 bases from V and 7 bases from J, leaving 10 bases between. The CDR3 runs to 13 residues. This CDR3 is CASSVGFGFGYTF. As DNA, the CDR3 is TGTGCCAGCAGCGTAGGGTTCGGGTTTGGCTACACCTTC.

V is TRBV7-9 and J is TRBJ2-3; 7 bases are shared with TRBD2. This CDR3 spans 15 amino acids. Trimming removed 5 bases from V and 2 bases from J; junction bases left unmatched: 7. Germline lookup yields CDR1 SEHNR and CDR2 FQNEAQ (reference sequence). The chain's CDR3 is CASSPWGGNTDTQYF. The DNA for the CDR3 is TGTGCCAGCAGCCCTTGGGGGGGGAACACAGATACGCAGTATTTT.

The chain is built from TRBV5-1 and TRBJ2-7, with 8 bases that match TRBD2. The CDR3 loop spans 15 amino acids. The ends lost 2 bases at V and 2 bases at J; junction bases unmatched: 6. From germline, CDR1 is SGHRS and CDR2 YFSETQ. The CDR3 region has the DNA TGCGCCAGCAGCTTCGTTGGCGGGGGGCCCTACGAGCAGTACTTC. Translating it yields CASSFVGGGPYEQYF.

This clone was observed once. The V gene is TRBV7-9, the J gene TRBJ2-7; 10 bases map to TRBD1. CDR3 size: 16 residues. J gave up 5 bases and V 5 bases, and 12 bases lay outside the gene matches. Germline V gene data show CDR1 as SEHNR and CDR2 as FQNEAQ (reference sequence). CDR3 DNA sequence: TGTGCCAGCAGCCTAAACTCGGGACAGGGGACCGACGAGCAGTACTTC. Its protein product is CASSLNSGQGTDEQYF.

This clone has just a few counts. CDR3 in amino acids: CASSLTGTGGPFEAFF. CDR3 bases: TGCGCCAGCAGCTTGACGGGCACAGGGGGACCTTTTGAAGCTTTCTTT. The chain recombines TRBV5-1 with TRBJ1-1; 8 positions match TRBD1. Germline lookup yields CDR1 SGHRS and CDR2 YFSETQ. V lost 1 base to trimming and J lost 7 bases; unmatched junction nucleotides: 12. This CDR3 contains 16 residues.

This chain's CDR3 is CASSLGTGKRETQYF. The CDR3, as DNA: TGTGCCAGCAGCTTAGGGACAGGAAAAAGGGAGACCCAGTACTTC. The rearrangement uses TRBV5-4 and TRBJ2-5, with 8 nucleotides matching TRBD1. CDR1 and CDR2 from the germline V gene are SGHNT and YYREEE (reference sequence). This CDR3 spans 15 amino acids. The J segment lost 5 bases and the V segment lost 2 bases, leaving 8 bases of the junction unmatched.

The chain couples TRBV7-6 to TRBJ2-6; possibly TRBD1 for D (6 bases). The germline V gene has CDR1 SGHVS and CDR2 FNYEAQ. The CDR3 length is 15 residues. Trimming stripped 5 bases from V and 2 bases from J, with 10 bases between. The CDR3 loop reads CASSVTGTGANVLTF. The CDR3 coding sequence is TGTGCCAGCAGCGTCACAGGGACTGGGGCCAACGTCCTGACTTTC.

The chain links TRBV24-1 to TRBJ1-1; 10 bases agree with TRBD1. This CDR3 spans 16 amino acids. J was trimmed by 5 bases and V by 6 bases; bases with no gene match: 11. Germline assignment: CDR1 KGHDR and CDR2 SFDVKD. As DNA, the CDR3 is TGTGCCACCAGTTCCGGGACAGGGGTTCCTTGGACTGAAGCTTTCTTT. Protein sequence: CATSSGTGVPWTEAFF.

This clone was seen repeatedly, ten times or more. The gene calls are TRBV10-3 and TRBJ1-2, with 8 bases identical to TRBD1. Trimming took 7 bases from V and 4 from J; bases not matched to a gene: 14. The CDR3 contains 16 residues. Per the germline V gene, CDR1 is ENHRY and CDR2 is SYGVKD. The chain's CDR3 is CAIIGQGPASSYGYTF. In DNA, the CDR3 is TGTGCCATCATTGGACAGGGTCCCGCCTCATCCTATGGCTACACCTTC.

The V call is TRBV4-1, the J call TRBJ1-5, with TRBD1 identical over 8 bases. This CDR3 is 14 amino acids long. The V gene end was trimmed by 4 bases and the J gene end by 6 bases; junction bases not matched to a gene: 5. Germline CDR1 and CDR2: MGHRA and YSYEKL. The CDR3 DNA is TGCGCCAGCAGCCTACGACAGGGGCCTCAGCCCCAGCATTTT. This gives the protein CASSLRQGPQPQHF.

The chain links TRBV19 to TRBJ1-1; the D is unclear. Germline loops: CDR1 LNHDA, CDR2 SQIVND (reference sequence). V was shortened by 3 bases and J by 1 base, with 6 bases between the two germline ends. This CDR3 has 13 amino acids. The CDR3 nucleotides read TGTGCCAGTAGTATTAAGAGGAACACTGAAGCTTTCTTT. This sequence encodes CASSIKRNTEAFF.

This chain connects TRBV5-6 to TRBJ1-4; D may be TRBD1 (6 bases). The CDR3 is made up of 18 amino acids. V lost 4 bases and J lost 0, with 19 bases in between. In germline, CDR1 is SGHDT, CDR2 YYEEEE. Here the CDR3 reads CASSTTGQIPATNEKLFF. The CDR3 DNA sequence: TGTGCCAGCAGCACCACAGGACAGATCCCTGCAACTAATGAAAAACTGTTTTTT.

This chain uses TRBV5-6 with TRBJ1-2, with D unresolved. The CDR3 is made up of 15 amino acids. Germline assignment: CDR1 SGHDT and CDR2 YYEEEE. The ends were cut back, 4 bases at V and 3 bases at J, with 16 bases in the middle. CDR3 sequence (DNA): TGTGCCAGCAGCCTCCCGGGAGGGAGGGACTATGGCTACACCTTC. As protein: CASSLPGGRDYGYTF. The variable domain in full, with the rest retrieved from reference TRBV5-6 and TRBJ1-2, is DAGVTQSPTHLIKTRGQQVTLRCSPKSGHDTVSWYQQALGQGPQFIFQYYEEEERQRGNFPDRFSGHQFPNYSSELNVNALLLGDSALYLCASSLPGGRDYGYTFGSGTRLTVV.

The chain's CDR3 is CASVGWDRLDYGYTF. In nucleotides, the CDR3 is TGTGCCAGCGTTGGTTGGGACAGGCTGGACTATGGCTACACCTTC. The V call is TRBV28, the J call TRBJ1-2; TRBD1 agrees at 8 bases. Trimming took 8 bases from V and 3 from J; bases not matched to a gene: 11. Germline CDR1 and CDR2: MDHEN and SYDVKM. The CDR3 is 15 residues long.

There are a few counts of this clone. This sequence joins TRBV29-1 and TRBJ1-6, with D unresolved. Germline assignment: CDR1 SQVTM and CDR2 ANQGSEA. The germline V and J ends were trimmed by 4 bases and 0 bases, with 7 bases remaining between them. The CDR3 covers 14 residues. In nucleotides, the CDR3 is TGCAGCGTTGGCCGGGGCTCCTATAATTCACCCCTCCACTTT. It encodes CSVGRGSYNSPLHF. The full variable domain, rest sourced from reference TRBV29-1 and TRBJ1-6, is SAVISQKPSRDICQRGTSLTIQCQVDSQVTMMFWYRQQPGQSLTLIATANQGSEATYESGFVIDKFPISRPNLTFSTLTVSNMSPEDSSIYLCSVGRGSYNSPLHFGNGTRLTVT.

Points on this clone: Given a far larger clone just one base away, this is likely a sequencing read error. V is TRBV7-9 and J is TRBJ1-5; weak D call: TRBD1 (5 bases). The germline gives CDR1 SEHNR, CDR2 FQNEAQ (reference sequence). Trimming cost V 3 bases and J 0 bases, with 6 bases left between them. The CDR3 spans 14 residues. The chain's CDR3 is CASSLQGSNQPQHF. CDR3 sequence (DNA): TGTGCCAGCAGCTTGCAGGGTAGCAATCAGCCCCAGCATTTT.

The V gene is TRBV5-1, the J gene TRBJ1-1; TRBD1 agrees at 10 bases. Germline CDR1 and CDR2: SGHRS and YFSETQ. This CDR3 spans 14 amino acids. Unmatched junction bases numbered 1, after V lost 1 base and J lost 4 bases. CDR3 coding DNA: TGCGCCAGCAGCTTGTGGACAGGGGGCACTGAAGCTTTCTTT. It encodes CASSLWTGGTEAFF.